The clone carrying this T cell receptor (beta chain) was seen more than once but under ten times. No antigen is known for it. The CDR3 contains 14 residues. Trimming left V 5 bases short and J 6 bases short, with 16 bases between. Two oligonucleotides, mixed equimolar, formed the beta constant-region primer covering TRBC1 and TRBC2. The ligated cDNA underwent four PCR rounds using SP2 and nested alpha and beta constant-region primers. One entry per CDR3 protein results from TCRdb running MiXCR on the UMI-ligation and nested PCR reads. The sample gives 90,000 to 120,000 distinct CDR3 sequences, about 14% of which show up once; about 3% is in the top ten. This sample was included in a study of naive and memory T cell subsets. Study-level results: Especially in CD8 cells, naive repertoires contained a few larger clonotypes, possibly CD45RA-re-expressing memory cells. No ground truth validated the naive and memory repertoire findings. RNA-based TCR counts may shift with T cell activation and differentiation.

Alpha and beta libraries were amplified separately from the second PCR onward. Overnight CMV lysate stimulation of fresh PBMCs defined donor CMV status by CD4+ IFNgamma. Sample: naive CD8+ T cells from blood. This chain connects TRBV12-3 or TRBV12-4 to TRBJ1-2, with D unresolved. The source of this sequence is a human donor in good health. The CDR3 region is CASSPRTQADGYTF. The CDR3 DNA reads TGTGCCAGCAGTCCCAGGACTCAGGCGGATGGCTACACCTTC.